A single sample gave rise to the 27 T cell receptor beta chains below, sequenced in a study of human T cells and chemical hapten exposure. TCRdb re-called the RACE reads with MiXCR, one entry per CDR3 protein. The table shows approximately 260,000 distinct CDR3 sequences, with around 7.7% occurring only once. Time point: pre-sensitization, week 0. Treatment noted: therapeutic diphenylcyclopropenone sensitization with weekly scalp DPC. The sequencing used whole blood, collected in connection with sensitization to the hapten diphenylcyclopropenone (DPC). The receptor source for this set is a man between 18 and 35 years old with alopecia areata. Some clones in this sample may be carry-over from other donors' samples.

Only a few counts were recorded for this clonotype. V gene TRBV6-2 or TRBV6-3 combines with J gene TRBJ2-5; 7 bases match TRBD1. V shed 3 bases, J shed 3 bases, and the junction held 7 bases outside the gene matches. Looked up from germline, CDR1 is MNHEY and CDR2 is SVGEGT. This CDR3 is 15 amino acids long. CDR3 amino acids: CASSYQGTVEETQYF. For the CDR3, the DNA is TGTGCCAGCAGTTATCAGGGGACAGTAGAAGAGACCCAGTACTTC.

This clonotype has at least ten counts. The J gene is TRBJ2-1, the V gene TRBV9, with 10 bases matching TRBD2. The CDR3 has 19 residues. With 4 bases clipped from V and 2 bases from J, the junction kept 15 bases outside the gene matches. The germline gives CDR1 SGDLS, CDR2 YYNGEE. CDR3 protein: CASSPHPTLAGYAYNEQFF. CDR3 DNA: TGTGCCAGCAGCCCACACCCGACACTAGCGGGGTATGCCTACAATGAGCAGTTCTTC. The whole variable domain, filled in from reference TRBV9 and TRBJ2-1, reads DSGVTQTPKHLITATGQRVTLRCSPRSGDLSVYWYQQSLDQGLQFLIQYYNGEERAKGNILERFSAQQFPDLHSELNLSSLELGDSALYFCASSPHPTLAGYAYNEQFFGPGTRLTVL.

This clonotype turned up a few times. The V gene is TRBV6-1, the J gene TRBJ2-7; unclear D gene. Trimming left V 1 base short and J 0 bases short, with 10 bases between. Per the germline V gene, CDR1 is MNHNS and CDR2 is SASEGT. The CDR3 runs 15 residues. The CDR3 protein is CASSEGHWSSYEQYV. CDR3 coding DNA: TGTGCCAGCAGTGAAGGACACTGGAGCTCCTACGAGCAGTACGTC.

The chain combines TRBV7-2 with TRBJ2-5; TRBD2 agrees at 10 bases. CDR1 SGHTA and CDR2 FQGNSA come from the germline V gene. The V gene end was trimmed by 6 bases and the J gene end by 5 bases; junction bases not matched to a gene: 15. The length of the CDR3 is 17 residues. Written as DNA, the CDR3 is TGTGCCAGCAGTTCCCGGACTAGCGGCCCATTGGGGGAGACCCAGTACTTC. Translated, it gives CASSSRTSGPLGETQYF.

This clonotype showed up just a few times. The DNA of the CDR3 is TGTGCCAGCAGTGTCGACAGGGGGGCTTACAATGAGCAGTTCTTC. Translated, it gives CASSVDRGAYNEQFF. The chain links TRBV12-3 or TRBV12-4 to TRBJ2-1; 9 nucleotides line up with TRBD1. V lost 5 bases to trimming and J lost 4 bases; unmatched junction nucleotides: 6. CDR3 length: 15 amino acids.

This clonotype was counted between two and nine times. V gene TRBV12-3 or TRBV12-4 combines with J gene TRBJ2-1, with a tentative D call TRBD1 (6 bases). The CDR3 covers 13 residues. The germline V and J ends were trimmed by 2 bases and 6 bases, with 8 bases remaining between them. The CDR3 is CASSLSRGNEQFF. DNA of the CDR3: TGTGCCAGCAGTTTAAGCAGGGGCAATGAGCAGTTCTTC.

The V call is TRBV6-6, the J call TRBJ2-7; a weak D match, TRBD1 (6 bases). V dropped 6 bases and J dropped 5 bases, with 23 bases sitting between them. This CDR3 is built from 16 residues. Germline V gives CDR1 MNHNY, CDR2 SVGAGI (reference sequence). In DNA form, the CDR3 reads TGTGCCAGCAGCCCACGGGGTACAGGGCTAACCCACGAGCAGTACGTC. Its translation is CASSPRGTGLTHEQYV.

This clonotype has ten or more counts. The CDR3 DNA reads TGTGCCAGCAGCTTAGGCGACAGGCCGACCTCTGGAAACACCATATATTTT. The encoded protein is CASSLGDRPTSGNTIYF. This chain uses TRBV11-2 with TRBJ1-3, with a possible D match to TRBD1 (6 bases). The CDR3 length is 17 residues. CDR1 and CDR2 (germline): SGHAT, FQNNGV. The ends were cut back, 1 base at V and 0 bases at J, with 13 bases in the middle.

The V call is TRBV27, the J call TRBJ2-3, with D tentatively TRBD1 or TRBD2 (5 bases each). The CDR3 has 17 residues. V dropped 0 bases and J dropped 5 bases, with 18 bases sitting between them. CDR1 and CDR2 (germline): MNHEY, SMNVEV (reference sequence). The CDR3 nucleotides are TGTGCCAGCAGTTTATCGGGCTACCCGGGGCCTCGAGATACGCAGTATTTT. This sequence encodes CASSLSGYPGPRDTQYF.

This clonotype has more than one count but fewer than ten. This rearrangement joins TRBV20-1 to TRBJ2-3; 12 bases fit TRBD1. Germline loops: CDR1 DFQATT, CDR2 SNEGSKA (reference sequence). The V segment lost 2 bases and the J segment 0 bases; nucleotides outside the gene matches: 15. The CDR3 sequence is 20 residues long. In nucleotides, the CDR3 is TGCAGTGCTAGACTTAAGCCGGGACAGGGGGCGCAGACTAGCACAGATACGCAGTATTTT. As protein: CSARLKPGQGAQTSTDTQYF.

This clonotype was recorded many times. The chain's CDR3 is CSAPPEGDSPLHF. For the CDR3, the DNA is TGCAGTGCCCCCCCCGAAGGGGATTCACCCCTCCACTTT. The chain combines TRBV20-1 with TRBJ1-6; weak D call: TRBD1 (5 bases). The CDR3 runs 13 residues. Trimming stripped 6 bases from V and 8 bases from J, with 14 bases between. Germline CDR1 is DFQATT and CDR2 is SNEGSKA (reference sequence).

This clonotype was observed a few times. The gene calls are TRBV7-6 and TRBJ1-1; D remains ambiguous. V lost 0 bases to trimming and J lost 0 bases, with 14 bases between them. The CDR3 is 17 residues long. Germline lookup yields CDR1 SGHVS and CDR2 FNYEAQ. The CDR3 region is CASSLASRTGMNTEAFF. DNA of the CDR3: TGTGCCAGCAGCTTAGCGTCCAGGACCGGCATGAACACTGAAGCTTTCTTT.

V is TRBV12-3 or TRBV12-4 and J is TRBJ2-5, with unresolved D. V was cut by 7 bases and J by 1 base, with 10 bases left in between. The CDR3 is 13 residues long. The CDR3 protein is CASIKRPQETQYF. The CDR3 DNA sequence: TGTGCCAGCATCAAACGGCCCCAAGAGACCCAGTACTTC.

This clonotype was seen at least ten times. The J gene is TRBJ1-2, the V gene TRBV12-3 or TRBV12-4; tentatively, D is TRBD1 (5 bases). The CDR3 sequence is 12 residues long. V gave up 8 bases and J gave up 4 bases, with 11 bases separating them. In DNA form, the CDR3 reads TGTGCCAGCGGACCAGGGCCCTATGGCTACACCTTC. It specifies CASGPGPYGYTF.

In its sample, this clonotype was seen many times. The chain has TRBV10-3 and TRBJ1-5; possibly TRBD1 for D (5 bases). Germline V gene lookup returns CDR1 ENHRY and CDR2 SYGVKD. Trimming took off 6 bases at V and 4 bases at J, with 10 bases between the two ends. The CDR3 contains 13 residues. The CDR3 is CAISRDGNQPQHF. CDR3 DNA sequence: TGTGCCATCAGCAGGGATGGGAATCAGCCCCAGCATTTT.

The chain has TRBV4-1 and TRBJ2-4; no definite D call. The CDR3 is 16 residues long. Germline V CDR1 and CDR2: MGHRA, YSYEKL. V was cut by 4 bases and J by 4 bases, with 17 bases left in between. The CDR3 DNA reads TGCGCCAGCAGCCCCCTGTTTATACCAGAAAAAAACATTCAGTACTTC. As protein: CASSPLFIPEKNIQYF.

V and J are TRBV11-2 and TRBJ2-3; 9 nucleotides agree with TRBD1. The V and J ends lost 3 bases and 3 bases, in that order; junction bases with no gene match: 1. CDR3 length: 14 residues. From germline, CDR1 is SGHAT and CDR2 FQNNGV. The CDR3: CASSFGQGTDTQYF. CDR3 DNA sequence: TGTGCCAGCAGCTTCGGACAGGGGACAGATACGCAGTATTTT.

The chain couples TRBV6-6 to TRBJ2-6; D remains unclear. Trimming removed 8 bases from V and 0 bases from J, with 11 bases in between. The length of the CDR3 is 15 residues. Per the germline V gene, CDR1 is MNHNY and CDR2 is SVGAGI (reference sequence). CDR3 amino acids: CASFQTGSGANVLTF. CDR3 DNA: TGTGCCAGCTTCCAGACTGGCTCTGGGGCCAACGTCCTGACTTTC.

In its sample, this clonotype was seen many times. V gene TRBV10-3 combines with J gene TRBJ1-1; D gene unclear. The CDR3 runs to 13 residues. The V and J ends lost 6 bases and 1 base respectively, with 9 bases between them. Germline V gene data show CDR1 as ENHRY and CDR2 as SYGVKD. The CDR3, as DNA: TGTGCCATCAGAAAAACAGAGAACACTGAAGCTTTCTTT. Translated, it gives CAIRKTENTEAFF.

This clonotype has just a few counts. The CDR3 region has the DNA TGTGCCTGCTCGTTTGGGACTGAAGCTTTCTTT. It is translated as CACSFGTEAFF. J is TRBJ1-1 and V is TRBV6-5; the D is unclear. V dropped 11 bases and J dropped 5 bases, with 12 bases sitting between them. The CDR3 contains 11 residues. CDR1 and CDR2 (germline): MNHEY, SVGAGI.

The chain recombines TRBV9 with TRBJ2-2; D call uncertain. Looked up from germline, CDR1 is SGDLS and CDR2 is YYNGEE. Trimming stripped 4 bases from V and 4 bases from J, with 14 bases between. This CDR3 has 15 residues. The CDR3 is CASSQAPVGTGELFF. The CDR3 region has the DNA TGTGCCAGCAGCCAAGCCCCAGTGGGCACCGGGGAGCTGTTTTTT. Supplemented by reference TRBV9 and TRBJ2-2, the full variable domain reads DSGVTQTPKHLITATGQRVTLRCSPRSGDLSVYWYQQSLDQGLQFLIQYYNGEERAKGNILERFSAQQFPDLHSELNLSSLELGDSALYFCASSQAPVGTGELFFGEGSRLTVL.

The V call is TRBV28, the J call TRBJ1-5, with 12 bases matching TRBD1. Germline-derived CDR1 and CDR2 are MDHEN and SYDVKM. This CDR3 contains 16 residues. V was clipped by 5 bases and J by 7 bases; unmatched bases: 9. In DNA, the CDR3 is TGTGCCAGCAGTGGGACAGGGGGCGAAAGGCACCAGCCCCAGCATTTT. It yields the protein CASSGTGGERHQPQHF.

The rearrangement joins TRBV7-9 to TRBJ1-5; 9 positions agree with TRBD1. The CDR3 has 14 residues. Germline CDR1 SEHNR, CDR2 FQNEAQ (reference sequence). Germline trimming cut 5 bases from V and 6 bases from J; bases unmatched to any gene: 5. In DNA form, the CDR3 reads TGTGCCAGCAGCCGGACAGGGGACGGTCAGCCCCAGCATTTT. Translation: CASSRTGDGQPQHF.

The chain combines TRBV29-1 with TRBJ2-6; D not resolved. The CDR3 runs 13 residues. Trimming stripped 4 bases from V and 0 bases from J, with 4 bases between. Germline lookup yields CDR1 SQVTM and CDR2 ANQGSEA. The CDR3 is CSVGTSGANVLTF. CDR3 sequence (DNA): TGCAGCGTTGGGACCTCTGGGGCCAACGTCCTGACTTTC.

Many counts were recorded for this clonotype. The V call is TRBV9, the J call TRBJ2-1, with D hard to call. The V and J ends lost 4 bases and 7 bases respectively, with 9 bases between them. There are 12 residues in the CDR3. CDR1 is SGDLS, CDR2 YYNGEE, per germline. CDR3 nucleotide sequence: TGTGCCAGCAGCCAGCTAGGGAATGAGCAGTTCTTC. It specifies CASSQLGNEQFF.

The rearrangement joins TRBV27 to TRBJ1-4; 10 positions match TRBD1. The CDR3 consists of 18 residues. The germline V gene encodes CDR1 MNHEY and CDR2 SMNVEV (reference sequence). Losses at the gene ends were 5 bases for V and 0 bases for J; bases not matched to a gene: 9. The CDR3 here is CASSQTPGQGPTNEKLFF. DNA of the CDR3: TGTGCCAGCAGTCAAACACCGGGACAGGGGCCAACTAATGAAAAACTGTTTTTT.

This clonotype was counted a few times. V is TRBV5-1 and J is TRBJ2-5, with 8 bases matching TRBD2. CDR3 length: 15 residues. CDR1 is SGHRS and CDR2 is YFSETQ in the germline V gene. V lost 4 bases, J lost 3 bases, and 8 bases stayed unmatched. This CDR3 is CASSQLAGMKETQYF. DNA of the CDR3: TGCGCCAGCAGCCAGCTAGCGGGTATGAAAGAGACCCAGTACTTC.